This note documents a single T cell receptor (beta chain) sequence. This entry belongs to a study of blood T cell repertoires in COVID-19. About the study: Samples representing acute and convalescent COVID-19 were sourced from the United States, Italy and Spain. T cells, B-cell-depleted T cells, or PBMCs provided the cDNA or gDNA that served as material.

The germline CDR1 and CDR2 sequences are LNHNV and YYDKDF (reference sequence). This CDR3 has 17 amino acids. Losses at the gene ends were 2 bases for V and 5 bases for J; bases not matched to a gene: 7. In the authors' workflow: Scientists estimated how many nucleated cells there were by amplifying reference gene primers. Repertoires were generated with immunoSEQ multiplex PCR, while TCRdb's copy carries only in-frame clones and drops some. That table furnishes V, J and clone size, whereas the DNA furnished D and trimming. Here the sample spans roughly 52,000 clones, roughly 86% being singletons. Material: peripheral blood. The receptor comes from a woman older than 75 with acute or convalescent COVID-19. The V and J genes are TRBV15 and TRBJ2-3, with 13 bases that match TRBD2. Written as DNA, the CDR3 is TGTGCCACCAGCAGAATACTAGCGGGGGGGCCCGAAGATACGCAGTATTTT. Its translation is CATSRILAGGPEDTQYF.